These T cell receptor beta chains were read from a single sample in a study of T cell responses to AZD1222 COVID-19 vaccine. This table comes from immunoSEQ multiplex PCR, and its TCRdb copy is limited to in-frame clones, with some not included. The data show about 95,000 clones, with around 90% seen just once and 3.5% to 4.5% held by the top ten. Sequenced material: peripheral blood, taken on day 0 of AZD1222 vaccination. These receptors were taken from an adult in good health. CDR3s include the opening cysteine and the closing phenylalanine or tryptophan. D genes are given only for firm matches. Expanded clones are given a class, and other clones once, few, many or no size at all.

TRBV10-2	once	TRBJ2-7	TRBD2	CASRLTSGSSYEQYF	TGCGCCAGCAGACTGACTAGCGGGAGCTCCTACGAGCAGTACTTC
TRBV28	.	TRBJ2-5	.	CASIKNNQETQYF	TGTGCCAGCATCAAGAACAACCAAGAGACCCAGTACTTC
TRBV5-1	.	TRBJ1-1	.	CASSSAEMNTEAFF	TGCGCCAGCAGCTCGGCGGAGATGAACACTGAAGCTTTCTTT
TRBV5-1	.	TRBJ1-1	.	CASSLVEGTEAFF	TGCGCCAGCAGCTTGGTCGAGGGCACTGAAGCTTTCTTT
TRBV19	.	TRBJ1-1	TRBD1	CASSGTGLNTEAFF	TGTGCCAGTAGCGGGACAGGATTGAACACTGAAGCTTTCTTT
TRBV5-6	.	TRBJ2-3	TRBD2	CASSSSITSGGQYTDTQYF	TGTGCCAGCAGCTCCTCTATTACTAGCGGGGGGCAGTACACAGATACGCAGTATTTT
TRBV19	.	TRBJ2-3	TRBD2	CASSTSGGADTQYF	TGTGCCAGTTCGACTAGCGGGGGGGCAGATACGCAGTATTTT
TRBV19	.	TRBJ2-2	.	CASSRASDPNTGELFF	TGTGCCAGTAGTCGTGCTAGCGACCCGAACACCGGGGAGCTGTTTTTT
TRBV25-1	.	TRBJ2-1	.	CASRGEWNEQFF	TGTGCCAGCAGGGGGGAGTGGAATGAGCAGTTCTTC
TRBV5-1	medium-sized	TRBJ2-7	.	CASRETYEQYF	TGCGCCAGCCGGGAAACCTACGAGCAGTACTTC
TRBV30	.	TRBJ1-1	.	CAWGRNTEAFF	TGTGCCTGGGGGCGGAACACTGAAGCTTTCTTT
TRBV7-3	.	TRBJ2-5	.	CASSFADSETQYF	TGTGCCAGCAGCTTTGCAGATTCGGAGACCCAGTACTTC
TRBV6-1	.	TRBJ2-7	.	CASSEFRDEQYF	TGTGCCAGCAGTGAATTCAGGGACGAGCAGTACTTC
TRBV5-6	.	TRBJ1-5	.	CASSPRSTGNQPQHF	TGTGCCAGCAGCCCGAGGAGTACGGGGAATCAGCCCCAGCATTTT
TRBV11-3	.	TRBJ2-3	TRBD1	CASSVRGHSTDTQYF	TGTGCCAGCAGCGTGAGGGGGCATAGCACAGATACGCAGTATTTT
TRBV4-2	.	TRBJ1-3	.	CASSDRRLLDSGNTIYF	TGTGCCAGCAGCGACAGGCGCTTATTAGACTCTGGAAACACCATATATTTT
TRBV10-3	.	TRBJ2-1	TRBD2	CAISESGVTSVSEQFF	TGTGCCATCAGTGAGTCGGGGGTGACTAGCGTAAGCGAGCAGTTCTTC
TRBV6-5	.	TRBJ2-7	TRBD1	CASSAWRQGVDEQYF	TGTGCCAGCAGCGCCTGGAGACAGGGAGTCGACGAGCAGTACTTC
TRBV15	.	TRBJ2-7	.	CATSRGGSRADRSEQYF	TGTGCCACCAGCAGAGGAGGTAGTCGGGCGGACAGATCCGAGCAGTACTTC
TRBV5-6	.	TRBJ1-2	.	CASSPAELAYGYTF	TGTGCCAGCAGCCCGGCGGAGCTAGCCTATGGCTACACCTTC
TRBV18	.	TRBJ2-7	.	CASSRGTYEQYF	TGTGCCAGCTCACGGGGAACCTACGAGCAGTACTTC
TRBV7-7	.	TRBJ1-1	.	CASSLTGNTEAFF	TGTGCCAGCAGCTTAACGGGGAACACTGAAGCTTTCTTT
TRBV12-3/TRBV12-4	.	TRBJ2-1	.	CASSYSNEQFF	TGTGCCAGCAGCTACAGTAATGAGCAGTTCTTC
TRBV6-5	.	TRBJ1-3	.	CASTPAGSGNTIYF	TGTGCCAGCACCCCGGCCGGCTCTGGAAACACCATATATTTT
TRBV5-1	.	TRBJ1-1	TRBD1	CASSLETGRMNTEAFF	TGCGCCAGCAGCTTGGAGACAGGGAGAATGAACACTGAAGCTTTCTTT
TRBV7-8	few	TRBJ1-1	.	CASSLVRGITEAFF	TGTGCCAGCAGCTTAGTGAGGGGCATCACTGAAGCTTTCTTT
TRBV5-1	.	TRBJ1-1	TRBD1	CASSLGQVITEAFF	TGCGCCAGCAGCTTAGGACAGGTTATCACTGAAGCTTTCTTT
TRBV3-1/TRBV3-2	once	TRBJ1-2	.	CASSQTWGAGGYTF	TGTGCCAGCAGCCAGACGTGGGGGGCGGGTGGCTACACCTTC
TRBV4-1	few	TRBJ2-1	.	CASSRSSPSYNEQFF	TGCGCCAGCAGCCGATCCTCACCTTCCTACAATGAGCAGTTCTTC
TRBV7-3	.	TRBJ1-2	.	CASSLRLGTPTF	TGTGCCAGCAGCTTAAGGTTGGGGACACCCACCTTC
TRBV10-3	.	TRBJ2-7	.	CAISESSVMQYF	TGTGCCATCAGTGAGTCGTCAGTTATGCAGTACTTC
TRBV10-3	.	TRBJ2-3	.	CATSVVGTDTQYF	TGTGCCACCTCAGTGGTTGGCACAGATACGCAGTATTTT
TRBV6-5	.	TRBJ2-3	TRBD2	CASSYSSGGRTDTQYF	TGTGCCAGCAGTTACTCTTCGGGGGGTCGCACAGATACGCAGTATTTT
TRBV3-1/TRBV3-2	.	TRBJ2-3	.	CASSPSWGTDTQYF	TGTGCCAGCAGCCCTTCATGGGGCACAGATACGCAGTATTTT
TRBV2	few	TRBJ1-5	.	CASRRDSNQPQHF	TGTGCCAGCAGGCGGGATAGCAATCAGCCCCAGCATTTT
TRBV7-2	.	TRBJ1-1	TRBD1	CASSQGRGRKDTEAFF	TGTGCCAGCAGCCAAGGCAGGGGGCGCAAGGACACTGAAGCTTTCTTT
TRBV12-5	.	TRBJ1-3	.	CASGFSTRGLPLSRGPGNTIYF	TGTGCTAGTGGATTTAGTACTAGGGGTCTTCCGCTGTCAAGGGGACCAGGAAACACCATATATTTT
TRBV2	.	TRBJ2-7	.	CASSSKGYEQYF	TGTGCCAGCTCCTCAAAGGGCTACGAGCAGTACTTC
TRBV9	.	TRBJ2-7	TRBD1	CASSADPKTGGTYEQYF	TGTGCCAGCAGCGCCGACCCCAAGACAGGGGGCACCTACGAGCAGTACTTC
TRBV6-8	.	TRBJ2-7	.	CASSPRSSYEQYF	TGTGCCAGCAGCCCTCGGTCCTCCTACGAGCAGTACTTC
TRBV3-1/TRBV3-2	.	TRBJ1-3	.	CASSQEGIPGNTIYF	TGTGCCAGCAGCCAAGAGGGGATCCCTGGAAACACCATATATTTT
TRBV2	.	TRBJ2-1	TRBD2	CASSEEGGGNYNEQFF	TGTGCCAGCAGTGAAGAAGGCGGGGGGAACTACAATGAGCAGTTCTTC
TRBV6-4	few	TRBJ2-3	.	CASSPRLADSTDTQYF	TGTGCCAGCAGTCCCCGCTTAGCGGATAGCACAGATACGCAGTATTTT
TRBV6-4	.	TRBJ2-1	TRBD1	CASSDNPDRGVNEQFF	TGTGCCAGCAGTGACAATCCGGACAGGGGGGTCAATGAGCAGTTCTTC
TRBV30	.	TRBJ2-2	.	CAWRATSPGELFF	TGTGCCTGGCGGGCGACTAGTCCCGGGGAGCTGTTTTTT
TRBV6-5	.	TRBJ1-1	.	CASSSQGPATEAFF	TGTGCCAGCAGTTCTCAAGGGCCGGCAACTGAAGCTTTCTTT
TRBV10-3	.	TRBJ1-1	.	CAGRGGENTEAFF	TGTGCCGGCCGAGGGGGGGAGAACACTGAAGCTTTCTTT
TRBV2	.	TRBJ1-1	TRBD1	CASSEARRQGGAFF	TGTGCCAGCAGTGAAGCGCGTCGACAGGGGGGAGCTTTCTTT
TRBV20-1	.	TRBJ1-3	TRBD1	CSASRQGAGNTIYF	TGCAGTGCTAGTAGACAGGGGGCTGGAAACACCATATATTTT
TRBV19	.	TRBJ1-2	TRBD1	CASSIGQGVYGYTF	TGTGCCAGTAGTATCGGACAGGGTGTCTATGGCTACACCTTC
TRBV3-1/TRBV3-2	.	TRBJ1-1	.	CASSPGPRGTEAFF	TGTGCCAGCAGCCCGGGCCCCCGAGGGACTGAAGCTTTCTTT
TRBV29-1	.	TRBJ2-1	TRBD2	CSVGGTAPNPLAGESHEQFF	TGCAGCGTGGGAGGGACAGCCCCCAATCCGCTAGCGGGGGAGTCCCATGAGCAGTTCTTC
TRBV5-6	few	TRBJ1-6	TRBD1	CASSDRGNSPLHF	TGTGCCAGCAGCGACAGGGGAAATTCACCCCTCCACTTT
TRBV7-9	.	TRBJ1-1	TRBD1	CASSTWTGGNTEAFF	TGTGCCAGCAGCACTTGGACAGGCGGGAACACTGAAGCTTTCTTT